This TCR beta chain is from a study of shared clonotypes between healthy human individuals. Study as a whole: Donor ages ranged 18 to 49 years: a couple of women, a few men.

Here immunoSEQ multiplex PCR was the method, and the copy in TCRdb shows in-frame clones only, minus some. Of over 2 million clones in the sample, 85% to 95% were seen once. This clone showed up just once. Its antigen is unknown. General study points: Apart from blood, nothing was sampled; tissue repertoires likely differ.

Trimming took 3 bases from V and 1 from J, leaving 9 bases between them. This CDR3 spans 14 amino acids. Germline V lookup: CDR1 SGHVS, CDR2 FQNEAQ. The specimen was naive CD4+ T cells sorted from blood. Subset indicated: CD45RA+ positively selected. The sequence derives from a man aged 18-30 years in good health. This sequence joins TRBV7-8 and TRBJ1-1; D unresolved. The CDR3 reads CASSFVQPNTEAFF. CDR3 in DNA: TGTGCCAGCAGCTTCGTACAGCCGAACACTGAAGCTTTCTTT.